This TCR beta chain was sequenced during a study of beta chain features in type 1 diabetes (dated by TCRdb to 2016 to 2018). For context, the study as a whole: Patients and healthy donors did not differ in mean age, gender distribution, total cell number or subset yield. A total of 100 million to 110 million sorted cells were examined across all samples, and a strong correlation was observed between cell number per subset and RNA yield. In the study, recently diagnosed type 1 diabetes patients and matched healthy donors were compared on the TCRB repertoires of their sorted circulating CD4+ T cell subsets. Regulatory and stem cell-like memory subsets were obtained from only 8 patients and roughly eight healthy donors, while naive and central memory subsets were obtained from all 28 donors.

The CDR3, from cysteine to phenylalanine, totals 14 residues. This entry keeps only the CDR3 DNA: 42 bases, framed from base 1. CDR1 and CDR2, looked up from the germline V gene, are MNHEY and SVGAGI. V loses 6 bases, J loses 2 bases, and the germline ends lie 11 bases apart. The entire amount of isolated RNA was reverse transcribed using the High Capacity cDNA Reverse Transcription Kit, so the sequenced TCRB transcripts were expressed ones. Deep immunoSEQ sequencing was applied to naive, central memory and regulatory T cell samples, giving an average of around 3.8 million total reads per sample. Sorted cells were lysed in RLT buffer, and RNA was extracted using DNase-treated RNeasy Micro or Mini kits according to cell number. Each cell subset was processed on its own to prevent cross-contamination, while patient and healthy donor samples were processed together. The immunoSEQ multiplex PCR was used to amplify TCRB sequences from cDNA, yielding 87-bp fragments that span the CDR3 region. Amplicons were sequenced on the Illumina HiSeq platform. The paper's processing steps were these. Synthetic template baselines were used to correct PCR bias computationally, reads within Hamming distance 2 were collapsed together, and singletons that could not be merged were discarded. Reads were aligned against IMGT to assign V, D and J genes, CDR3 length and insertions or deletions at six rearrangement sites. Clonotype counts were normalized to sorted cell number within each subset before computing true diversity and Gini coefficients with the tcR R package. The overlap coefficient, calculated on TCRB nucleotide sequences, was used to quantify repertoire sharing. TCRdb's version of the immuneACCESS table is confined to in-frame rearrangements and falls short of the full clone set. An unresolved V gene accounts for under half of the shortfall where checked; the remainder is of unknown origin. V, J and clone size are taken as reported in that table, and D and trimming were inferred from the DNA itself. This sample is represented by roughly 150,000 clones; 7% to 9.5% of them were singletons. The biggest ten clones account for about 0.75% of the sample.

General conclusions and limits of the study: Sequencing cDNA rather than genomic DNA could over-represent highly expressing activated cells, although activation and CD3 levels did not differ between groups. In all four CD4+ subsets, TCRB CDR3 length was moderately but significantly shorter in type 1 diabetes patients. PCR might favor shorter templates, but patient and control samples were amplified and corrected together, so any skew would affect both groups equally. Naive, central memory and regulatory TCRB repertoires appeared to be more similar among patients than among healthy donors. Only small numbers of individuals were included in the HLA sub-analyses, which left unresolved whether HLA type had any influence on TCRB rearrangement. Fewer insertions and more nucleotide deletions at VDJ recombination sites were observed in patients with type 1 diabetes, implying thymic rearrangement abnormalities.

Points on this clone: This receptor's antigen is unknown. No per-base quality is available; no much larger clone lies one base away.

A single peripheral blood draw of roughly 0.11 L on average was collected from each donor into heparinised tubes. A BD FACSAria II and a panel including CD45RO, CCR7, CD25, CD127, CD95 and CD27 were used to sort naive, central memory, regulatory and stem cell-like memory CD4+ T cells. All sorted populations exceeded 95% purity. PBMCs were isolated immediately by Lymphoprep density gradient centrifugation and stained directly without culture. So that batch effects would be minimized, each experiment stained and sorted samples in pairs, pairing one healthy donor with one patient. The receptor was isolated from a woman in her 30s with type 1 diabetes. The material sequenced was central memory CD4+ T cells from blood. This chain is built from TRBV6-5 and TRBJ2-1; the D gene is perhaps TRBD1, on 6 matching bases. The CDR3 sequence is CASSDRMAYNEQFF. The DNA sequence is given as TGTGCCAGCAGCGACAGGATGGCCTACAATGAGCAGTTCTTC.